The next 20 T cell receptor beta chains were all read from a single sample in a study of cytomegalovirus exposure and HLA in healthy donors. With 60 Vbeta and 13 Jbeta primers, the PCR was carried out. The assay was immunoSEQ multiplex PCR, and TCRdb's table has in-frame clones only and misses some. The sample includes about 200,000 clones, 86% of them seen just once. The sequenced sample was PBMCs. Source of these receptors: a woman younger than 45 in good health and CMV-seronegative.

The gene calls are TRBV7-2 and TRBJ1-3; the D is unclear. There are 12 residues in the CDR3. The germline V gene has CDR1 SGHTA and CDR2 FQGNSA. The ends were cut back, 2 bases at V and 7 bases at J, with 6 bases in the middle. CDR3 sequence: CASSLLGNTIYF. The CDR3 DNA follows: TGTGCCAGCAGCTTACTGGGCAACACCATATATTTT. Using reference TRBV7-2 and TRBJ1-3 for the parts outside the CDR3, the full variable domain is GAGVSQSPSNKVTEKGKDVELRCDPISGHTALYWYRQSLGQGLEFLIYFQGNSAPDKSGLPSDRFSAERTGGSVSTLTIQRTQQEDSAVYLCASSLLGNTIYFGEGSWLTVV.

The chain uses TRBV5-1 and TRBJ1-2; D unclear. The CDR3 has 15 amino acids. V dropped 3 bases and J dropped 6 bases, with 18 bases sitting between them. The V gene's germline CDR1 is SGHRS and CDR2 YFSETQ. The CDR3 DNA sequence: TGCGCCAGCAGCTCGGAGCCGGGGAGTTACGATGGCTACACCTTC. Residues: CASSSEPGSYDGYTF.

This chain joins TRBV10-3 and TRBJ2-2, with TRBD1 matching 10 bases. Trimming took 10 bases from V and 7 from J; bases not matched to a gene: 6. Germline V CDR1 and CDR2: ENHRY, SYGVKD. The CDR3 spans 13 residues. CDR3 region: CASSGQGYGELFF. The CDR3 DNA sequence: TGTGCCAGTTCGGGACAGGGGTACGGGGAGCTGTTTTTT.

This chain links TRBV11-2 with TRBJ1-2; TRBD1 matches 7 bases. CDR3 size: 13 residues. Germline values: CDR1 SGHAT, CDR2 FQNNGV. The V gene end was trimmed by 6 bases and the J gene end by 5 bases; junction bases not matched to a gene: 6. The CDR3 loop reads CASSPTGSYGYTF. CDR3 DNA: TGTGCCAGCAGTCCGACAGGGAGTTATGGCTACACCTTC.

The gene calls are TRBV5-6 and TRBJ2-5; TRBD1 matches at 9 bases. This CDR3 is 15 amino acids long. CDR1 SGHDT and CDR2 YYEEEE come from the germline V gene. V gave up 4 bases and J gave up 5 bases; unmatched junction bases: 9. For the CDR3, the DNA is TGTGCCAGCAGCCCGTGGGACAGGGTGTGGGAGACCCAGTACTTC. It codes for CASSPWDRVWETQYF.

The chain combines TRBV19 with TRBJ1-2; 10 bases match TRBD1. J lost 4 bases, V lost 0 bases, and 8 bases had no gene match. CDR3 length equals 17 residues. Germline V gene data show CDR1 as LNHDA and CDR2 as SQIVND (reference sequence). The CDR3 sequence is CASSIDLGQGTRYGYTF. The CDR3 DNA follows: TGTGCCAGTAGTATAGATTTGGGACAGGGGACTCGCTATGGCTACACCTTC.

This clone was counted once. The CDR3 DNA reads TGTGCCAGCTCACCAACTAGCGGGGACCTCTACGAGCAGTACTTC. This codes for CASSPTSGDLYEQYF. The rearrangement uses TRBV18 and TRBJ2-7; 10 bases align to TRBD2. The CDR3 totals 15 residues. CDR1 and CDR2 (germline): KGHSH, LQKENI. With 2 bases clipped from V and 3 bases from J, the junction kept 4 bases outside the gene matches. The entire variable domain, with the rest obtained from reference TRBV18 and TRBJ2-7, is as follows: NAGVMQNPRHLVRRRGQEARLRCSPMKGHSHVYWYRQLPEEGLKFMVYLQKENIIDESGMPKERFSAEFPKEGPSILRIQQVVRGDSAAYFCASSPTSGDLYEQYFGPGTRLTVT.

V gene TRBV2 combines with J gene TRBJ1-4; possible D gene TRBD1, 5 bases. Germline V CDR1 and CDR2: SNHLY, FYNNEI. This CDR3 region has 15 residues. Trimming stripped 6 bases from V and 1 base from J, with 12 bases between. The CDR3 DNA is TGTGCCAGCAGGGTAACCCAGGGAACTAATGAAAAACTGTTTTTT. Translating it yields CASRVTQGTNEKLFF.

The chain links TRBV7-3 to TRBJ2-5, with 7 bases fitting TRBD1. The CDR3 length is 12 residues. Germline values: CDR1 SGHTA, CDR2 FQGTGA. The ends lost 5 bases at V and 5 bases at J; junction bases unmatched: 2. The CDR3 nucleotides read TGTGCCAGCAGCCAACAGGGGGAGACCCAGTACTTC. Amino acid sequence: CASSQQGETQYF. Full variable domain (rest looked up from reference TRBV7-3 and TRBJ2-5): GAGVSQTPSNKVTEKGKYVELRCDPISGHTALYWYRQSLGQGPEFLIYFQGTGAADDSGLPNDRFFAVRPEGSVSTLKIQRTERGDSAVYLCASSQQGETQYFGPGTRLLVL.

The V and J genes are TRBV5-1 and TRBJ2-5, with 10 positions matching TRBD2. Germline CDR1 SGHRS, CDR2 YFSETQ. The ends lost 3 bases at V and 5 bases at J; junction bases unmatched: 7. The CDR3 runs to 15 residues. CDR3 DNA: TGCGCCAGCAGCTCTCTAGCGGGAGTTGACGAGACCCAGTACTTC. It is translated as CASSSLAGVDETQYF. Full variable domain (outside the CDR3, taken from reference TRBV5-1 and TRBJ2-5): KAGVTQTPRYLIKTRGQQVTLSCSPISGHRSVSWYQQTPGQGLQFLFEYFSETQRNKGNFPGRFSGRQFSNSRSEMNVSTLELGDSALYLCASSSLAGVDETQYFGPGTRLLVL.

V usage is TRBV9 and J usage is TRBJ1-2; 7 bases match TRBD1. CDR1 and CDR2 from the germline V gene are SGDLS and YYNGEE. The CDR3 length is 15 residues. Germline trimming cut 3 bases from V and 1 base from J; bases unmatched to any gene: 6. CDR3 sequence reads: CASSGDSQINYGYTF. The CDR3 bases are TGTGCCAGCAGCGGGGACAGCCAAATTAACTATGGCTACACCTTC.

The rearrangement links TRBV11-2 to TRBJ2-7, with no clear D. CDR1 and CDR2 from the germline V gene are SGHAT and FQNNGV. The CDR3 is made up of 15 amino acids. Trimming took off 2 bases at V and 5 bases at J, with 16 bases between the two ends. CDR3 in DNA: TGTGCCAGCAGCTTAAATTTTCGGCTCGCGGACGAGCAGTACTTC. It encodes CASSLNFRLADEQYF.

The chain employs TRBV9 and TRBJ2-3; 7 bases fit TRBD1. V gave up 10 bases and J gave up 0 bases; unmatched junction bases: 17. CDR1 and CDR2 (germline): SGDLS, YYNGEE. The CDR3 runs to 17 residues. The CDR3 loop reads CAGTDRVYFKSTDTQYF. The DNA of the CDR3 is TGTGCCGGGACAGACAGGGTTTACTTTAAAAGCACAGATACGCAGTATTTT.

The chain recombines TRBV6-6 with TRBJ2-7; D is perhaps TRBD1 (6 bases). V was trimmed by 2 bases and J by 0 bases, leaving 14 bases between them. Germline V gene data show CDR1 as MNHNY and CDR2 as SVGAGI (reference sequence). This CDR3 spans 16 amino acids. CDR3 in amino acids: CASSYPDSAISYEQYF. Here the CDR3 DNA reads TGTGCCAGCAGTTACCCGGACAGCGCCATCTCCTACGAGCAGTACTTC.

This clone was detected once. This sequence joins TRBV5-1 and TRBJ2-3; weak D call: TRBD2 (6 bases). The germline CDR1 and CDR2 sequences are SGHRS and YFSETQ. Trimming pared 0 bases from V and 3 bases from J, leaving 8 bases between. CDR3 length equals 14 residues. CDR3 in amino acids: CASSLGLVTDTQYF. CDR3 DNA sequence: TGCGCCAGCAGCTTGGGACTAGTGACAGATACGCAGTATTTT.

This sequence joins TRBV6-5 and TRBJ2-7, with 7 bases lining up with TRBD2. The ends lost 4 bases at V and 6 bases at J; junction bases unmatched: 12. The CDR3 has 15 amino acids. Germline CDR1 and CDR2: MNHEY and SVGAGI. The CDR3 protein is CASSSPPGPGGEQYF. The DNA for the CDR3 is TGTGCCAGCAGTTCCCCCCCGGGCCCGGGGGGCGAGCAGTACTTC.

The rearrangement uses TRBV27 and TRBJ2-2; 8 bases map to TRBD2. J lost 6 bases, V lost 6 bases, and 12 bases had no gene match. The CDR3 runs to 16 residues. CDR1 and CDR2 from the germline V gene are MNHEY and SMNVEV (reference sequence). The CDR3 nucleotides read TGTGCCAGCAGCGACCGACTAGCGCGGGCCGCCGGGGAGCTGTTTTTT. It encodes CASSDRLARAAGELFF.

The J gene is TRBJ2-7, the V gene TRBV28; 12 bases line up with TRBD2. Germline V CDR1 and CDR2: MDHEN, SYDVKM. This CDR3 region has 16 residues. The V segment lost 0 bases and the J segment 4 bases; nucleotides outside the gene matches: 4. The DNA for the CDR3 is TGTGCCAGCAGTTTATGGACTAGCGGGAGTGTGTACGAGCAGTACTTC. This gives the protein CASSLWTSGSVYEQYF.

This clone showed up just once. This chain joins TRBV28 and TRBJ1-1; no clear D gene. V lost 1 base, J lost 3 bases, and 12 bases lay in between. Germline V lookup: CDR1 MDHEN, CDR2 SYDVKM. There are 15 residues in the CDR3. The CDR3, as DNA: TGTGCCAGCAGTTTATTTGGAGGTGGGTACACTGAAGCTTTCTTT. Translation: CASSLFGGGYTEAFF.

J is TRBJ2-3 and V is TRBV5-1; TRBD2 matches at 7 bases. This CDR3 comprises 16 residues. V shed 0 bases, J shed 3 bases, and the junction held 7 bases outside the gene matches. The V gene's germline CDR1 is SGHRS and CDR2 YFSETQ. CDR3 DNA: TGCGCCAGCAGCTTGGGGGTTTGGCGGGAGACAGATACGCAGTATTTT. It yields the protein CASSLGVWRETDTQYF. Variable domain in full (rest from reference TRBV5-1 and TRBJ2-3): KAGVTQTPRYLIKTRGQQVTLSCSPISGHRSVSWYQQTPGQGLQFLFEYFSETQRNKGNFPGRFSGRQFSNSRSEMNVSTLELGDSALYLCASSLGVWRETDTQYFGPGTRLTVL.